This entry lists 5 T cell receptor beta chains sequenced from one sample in a study of T cell responses to AZD1222 COVID-19 vaccine (dated by TCRdb to the early 2020s). The sample's time point label is to be understood as: baseline before first vaccination. Library preparation employed the immunoSEQ multiplex PCR assay. TCRdb holds this immuneACCESS table with in-frame rearrangements only. Some clones are missing; in checked studies, unresolved V genes explain under half, and the rest has no known cause. For this sample the table gives roughly 150,000 clones, of which approximately 88% were detected only once. In total, the top ten clones hold approximately 4% of the sample. The sequencing here drew on peripheral blood, taken on day 0 of AZD1222 vaccination. The receptors come from an adult in good health.

As DNA, the CDR3 is TGTGCCAGCAGTTCATTCGGGACCCCGGGCTACGAGCAGTACTTC. Translation gives CASSSFGTPGYEQYF. V usage is TRBV28 and J usage is TRBJ2-7; D possibly uses TRBD1 or TRBD2 (5 bases each). Germline V lookup: CDR1 MDHEN, CDR2 SYDVKM. V lost 4 bases and J 3 bases, leaving 16 bases between the germline ends. The length of the CDR3 is 15 residues.

The genes are TRBV6-1 and TRBJ1-6; TRBD1 matches 9 bases. With 3 bases clipped from V and 7 bases from J, the junction kept 4 bases outside the gene matches. CDR1 is MNHNS, CDR2 SASEGT, per germline. The CDR3 runs to 15 residues. CDR3 amino acids: CASSDQDRGNSPLHF. The CDR3 nucleotides are TGTGCCAGCAGTGACCAGGACAGGGGAAATTCACCCCTCCACTTT.

The chain couples TRBV7-2 to TRBJ2-5, with 7 nucleotides matching TRBD1. Trimming at V came to 5 bases and at J to 5 bases, leaving 8 bases not matched to a gene. CDR3 length: 14 residues. The germline CDR1 and CDR2 sequences are SGHTA and FQGNSA. CDR3 nucleotide sequence: TGTGCCAGCAGCCTAAGGGGGCTTGGGGAGACCCAGTACTTC. Translating it yields CASSLRGLGETQYF.

The chain employs TRBV29-1 and TRBJ1-1; D not resolved. Looked up from germline, CDR1 is SQVTM and CDR2 is ANQGSEA. This CDR3 is built from 16 residues. V was shortened by 4 bases and J by 0 bases, with 18 bases between the two germline ends. The CDR3 reads CSVVGSGRKMNTEAFF. The CDR3 DNA is TGCAGCGTTGTGGGTTCCGGAAGAAAGATGAACACTGAAGCTTTCTTT.

The chain carries TRBV19 and TRBJ1-5; D gene ambiguous. In germline, CDR1 is LNHDA, CDR2 SQIVND (reference sequence). Trimming shortened V by 6 bases and J by 9 bases, and 18 bases separated the two germline ends. This CDR3 comprises 14 residues. Here the CDR3 reads CASSPTVGSRPQHF. The CDR3 DNA reads as TGTGCCAGTAGCCCGACGGTGGGGTCGCGGCCCCAGCATTTT.